The 26 T cell receptor beta chains below come from one sample, sequenced in a study of blood T cell repertoires in COVID-19. The protocol was immunoSEQ multiplex PCR, while the TCRdb copy is restricted to in-frame clones and leaves out a portion. Here the sample spans 150,000 to 200,000 clones, 65% to 90% being singletons. The specimen was PBMCs or T cells enriched from blood (not recorded which). These receptors were taken from a woman aged 55 to 70 with acute COVID-19.

The chain employs TRBV19 and TRBJ1-1, with TRBD1 matching over 7 bases. Per germline, CDR1 LNHDA and CDR2 SQIVND (reference sequence). The CDR3 extends over 18 amino acids. Germline trimming cut 0 bases from V and 0 bases from J; bases unmatched to any gene: 10. CDR3 bases: TGTGCCAGTAGTATAGATTCGCCAGGCAGGGGGATGAACACTGAAGCTTTCTTT. Translation gives CASSIDSPGRGMNTEAFF.

The chain employs TRBV6-5 and TRBJ2-7, with 7 bases matching TRBD1. Germline trimming cut 0 bases from V and 0 bases from J; bases unmatched to any gene: 2. The CDR3 runs to 15 residues. Germline CDR1 MNHEY, CDR2 SVGAGI. CDR3 nucleotide sequence: TGTGCCAGCAGTTACTCGGGACAGTTCTCCTACGAGCAGTACTTC. It codes for CASSYSGQFSYEQYF.

This rearrangement joins TRBV5-1 to TRBJ1-2, with a weak D call TRBD1 (5 bases). V was clipped by 0 bases and J by 2 bases, with 8 bases between them. Germline assignment: CDR1 SGHRS and CDR2 YFSETQ. This CDR3 contains 14 residues. This CDR3 reads CASSLDNRNYGYTF. DNA for the CDR3: TGCGCCAGCAGCTTGGACAACAGGAACTATGGCTACACCTTC. Full variable domain (rest looked up from reference TRBV5-1 and TRBJ1-2): KAGVTQTPRYLIKTRGQQVTLSCSPISGHRSVSWYQQTPGQGLQFLFEYFSETQRNKGNFPGRFSGRQFSNSRSEMNVSTLELGDSALYLCASSLDNRNYGYTFGSGTRLTVV.

The rearrangement uses TRBV20-1 and TRBJ1-1; 8 bases are shared with TRBD1. This CDR3 contains 14 residues. Germline CDR1 and CDR2: DFQATT and SNEGSKA (reference sequence). Unmatched junction bases numbered 10, after V lost 3 bases and J lost 7 bases. The CDR3 loop reads CSASFPGGAYEAFF. The CDR3 DNA is TGCAGTGCTAGTTTCCCAGGGGGCGCCTATGAAGCTTTCTTT.

J is TRBJ1-2 and V is TRBV29-1; 7 nucleotides align to TRBD1. J gave up 3 bases and V 6 bases, and 7 bases lay outside the gene matches. The CDR3 spans 13 residues. Germline V lookup: CDR1 SQVTM, CDR2 ANQGSEA. CDR3 sequence (DNA): TGCAGCGTCATGACAGGGTTGTACTATGGCTACACCTTC. Translated: CSVMTGLYYGYTF. The variable domain in full, completed from reference TRBV29-1 and TRBJ1-2, reads SAVISQKPSRDICQRGTSLTIQCQVDSQVTMMFWYRQQPGQSLTLIATANQGSEATYESGFVIDKFPISRPNLTFSTLTVSNMSPEDSSIYLCSVMTGLYYGYTFGSGTRLTVV.

The chain links TRBV6-2 or TRBV6-3 to TRBJ2-3, with D maybe TRBD1 (6 bases). Trimming left V 4 bases short and J 4 bases short, with 21 bases between. The CDR3 sequence is 17 residues long. Germline V gives CDR1 MNHEY, CDR2 SVGEGT. This chain's CDR3 is CASSSRDTTKGPDTQYF. As DNA, the CDR3 is TGTGCCAGCAGTTCCCGGGACACTACTAAGGGGCCAGATACGCAGTATTTT.

V usage is TRBV7-9 and J usage is TRBJ1-4; perhaps TRBD1 as D (6 bases). Germline assignment: CDR1 SEHNR and CDR2 FQNEAQ (reference sequence). The CDR3 spans 17 residues. V shed 4 bases and J shed 8 bases, with 23 bases lying between them. CDR3 sequence reads: CASSSTSEQGWREKLFF. The CDR3 coding sequence is TGTGCCAGCAGCTCCACTAGTGAACAGGGATGGAGGGAAAAACTGTTTTTT.

J is TRBJ1-1 and V is TRBV18; D ambiguous. The CDR3 runs 14 residues. V lost 3 bases, J lost 2 bases, and 10 bases lay in between. Germline lookup yields CDR1 KGHSH and CDR2 LQKENI. CDR3 loop: CASSPTRVNTEAFF. DNA for the CDR3: TGTGCCAGCTCACCGACCCGGGTAAACACTGAAGCTTTCTTT.

This clone was found a few times. This rearrangement joins TRBV6-2 or TRBV6-3 to TRBJ1-2; D might be TRBD1 (5 bases). Germline values: CDR1 MNHEY, CDR2 SVGEGT. There are 17 residues in the CDR3. Trimming removed 2 bases from V and 8 bases from J, with 24 bases in between. The CDR3 DNA reads as TGTGCCAGCAGTTACCCGCGTCCGGCAGGGCGGTCGGAAGGCTACACCTTC. It is translated as CASSYPRPAGRSEGYTF.

The V gene is TRBV5-1, the J gene TRBJ2-2; D perhaps matches TRBD2 (5 bases). V shed 4 bases and J shed 3 bases, with 10 bases lying between them. This CDR3 is built from 14 residues. Germline V gene sequence: CDR1 SGHRS, CDR2 YFSETQ. This chain's CDR3 is CASSTRTDTGELFF. The CDR3 DNA reads TGCGCCAGCAGCACGCGGACTGACACCGGGGAGCTGTTTTTT.

The chain employs TRBV18 and TRBJ1-1; D remains unclear. This CDR3 has 14 amino acids. The germline V gene has CDR1 KGHSH and CDR2 LQKENI. V was cut by 6 bases and J by 0 bases, with 11 bases left in between. CDR3 DNA: TGTGCCAGCTCTCGGAGCCACTTGAACACTGAAGCTTTCTTT. This gives the protein CASSRSHLNTEAFF.

A single count supports this clone. This sequence joins TRBV20-1 and TRBJ1-6; D gene ambiguous. CDR3 size: 16 residues. V was pared by 3 bases and J by 9 bases, with 21 bases between. Germline V gives CDR1 DFQATT, CDR2 SNEGSKA (reference sequence). The CDR3 protein is CSASLHAGDRGSPLHF. Written as DNA, the CDR3 is TGCAGTGCTAGTCTACATGCGGGAGACCGGGGTTCACCCCTCCACTTT.

Here the CDR3 DNA reads TGTGCCAGCTCAACCAACCTCCCTATGACGGGCGAGCAGTACTTC. This encodes CASSTNLPMTGEQYF. This chain joins TRBV18 and TRBJ2-7; D call uncertain. From germline, CDR1 is KGHSH and CDR2 LQKENI. The CDR3 consists of 15 residues. Trimming cost V 5 bases and J 6 bases, with 20 bases left between them.

This clone was picked up one time. The V gene is TRBV2, the J gene TRBJ2-1, with D unresolved. Germline loops: CDR1 SNHLY, CDR2 FYNNEI. The CDR3 has 14 amino acids. V was cut by 6 bases and J by 9 bases, with 18 bases left in between. CDR3 DNA: TGTGCCAGCAGAACCGGGTTCTCCACCCCTGAGCAGTTCTTC. Protein product: CASRTGFSTPEQFF. The full variable domain, rest sourced from reference TRBV2 and TRBJ2-1, is EPEVTQTPSHQVTQMGQEVILRCVPISNHLYFYWYRQILGQKVEFLVSFYNNEISEKSEIFDDQFSVERPDGSNFTLKIRSTKLEDSAMYFCASRTGFSTPEQFFGPGTRLTVL.

The chain links TRBV30 to TRBJ1-1, with D possibly being TRBD1 (6 bases). The CDR3 is made up of 14 amino acids. Germline CDR1 and CDR2: GTSNPN and SVGIG (reference sequence). V lost 1 base, J lost 1 base, and 10 bases lay in between. CDR3 sequence reads: CAWSAGGANTEAFF. CDR3 bases: TGTGCCTGGAGTGCGGGGGGCGCGAACACTGAAGCTTTCTTT.

V and J are TRBV28 and TRBJ1-5, with D possibly matching TRBD1 (6 bases). Germline assignment: CDR1 MDHEN and CDR2 SYDVKM. The CDR3 covers 17 residues. Between the trimmed V and J ends, which lost 4 bases and 0 bases, there was a span of 16 bases. DNA of the CDR3: TGTGCCAGCAGTTCGGGGGGGGCCAGCGATAGCAATCAGCCCCAGCATTTT. This gives the protein CASSSGGASDSNQPQHF.

The CDR3 loop is CASSPLGGGGSGNTIYF. CDR3 nucleotides: TGTGCCAGCAGCCCCCTAGGGGGCGGAGGCTCTGGAAACACCATATATTTT. The chain recombines TRBV7-2 with TRBJ1-3; 7 bases match TRBD1. The CDR3 runs to 17 residues. V gave up 5 bases and J gave up 0 bases; unmatched junction bases: 10. CDR1 is SGHTA, CDR2 FQGNSA, per germline.

The genes are TRBV9 and TRBJ1-6; perhaps TRBD1 as D (5 bases). Trimming shortened V by 4 bases and J by 0 bases, and 11 bases separated the two germline ends. Per the germline V gene, CDR1 is SGDLS and CDR2 is YYNGEE. The CDR3 runs to 16 residues. CDR3 amino acids: CASSKTESSYNSPLHF. The CDR3, as DNA: TGTGCCAGCAGCAAGACAGAGAGCTCCTATAATTCACCCCTCCACTTT.

The chain combines TRBV25-1 with TRBJ1-1; weak D call: TRBD1 (5 bases). The CDR3 length is 14 residues. V was cut by 1 base and J by 2 bases, with 8 bases left in between. In germline, CDR1 is MGHDK, CDR2 SYGVNS. This CDR3 is CASSEWRGNTEAFF. The CDR3 region has the DNA TGTGCCAGCAGTGAATGGAGGGGTAACACTGAAGCTTTCTTT.

The chain combines TRBV21-1 with TRBJ1-3; the D segment call TRBD1 is taken from the table without a DNA check. TRBV21-1 is termed a pseudogene. The CDR3 runs to 21 residues. In nucleotides, the CDR3 is TGTGCCAGCAGCAAAGCGCTGGGGGCAGGGTTACCCCTCAACTCTGGAAACACCATATATTTT. As protein: CASSKALGAGLPLNSGNTIYF.

V gene TRBV6-2 or TRBV6-3 combines with J gene TRBJ2-7, with D perhaps matching TRBD2 (6 bases). This CDR3 has 16 residues. V was clipped by 2 bases and J by 1 base, with 15 bases between them. CDR1 and CDR2 from the germline V gene are MNHEY and SVGEGT. The CDR3 DNA sequence: TGTGCCAGCAGTTACCGGTCACGGGAGAGTTCCTACGAGCAGTACTTC. It codes for CASSYRSRESSYEQYF.

The table lists this clone with a count of one. The chain carries TRBV4-3 and TRBJ1-1; TRBD1 agrees at 10 bases. Germline CDR1 reads LGHNA; CDR2 reads YSLEER. The CDR3 is 16 amino acids. Trimming removed 2 bases from V and 0 bases from J; junction bases left unmatched: 3. The CDR3, as DNA: TGCGCCAGCAGCCAAAAGGGGACAGGGGTGAACACTGAAGCTTTCTTT. This gives the protein CASSQKGTGVNTEAFF.

The J gene is TRBJ2-7, the V gene TRBV30; tentatively, D is TRBD1 (6 bases). The germline V gene has CDR1 GTSNPN and CDR2 SVGIG (reference sequence). V was trimmed by 2 bases and J by 6 bases, leaving 17 bases between them. This CDR3 has 14 residues. The CDR3 DNA follows: TGTGCCTGGAGTAAGGTAGGGGGACCCATCGAGCAGTACTTC. Amino acid sequence: CAWSKVGGPIEQYF.

A word on this clone: Additional DNA sequences in this sample encode the identical CDR3. This rearrangement joins TRBV7-2 to TRBJ1-2, with 8 bases identical to TRBD1. Per the germline V gene, CDR1 is SGHTA and CDR2 is FQGNSA. J was trimmed by 5 bases and V by 4 bases; bases with no gene match: 3. This CDR3 is built from 13 residues. CDR3 DNA: TGTGCCAGCAGCTCAGGGGGCTCATATGGCTACACCTTC. Its protein is CASSSGGSYGYTF.

J is TRBJ1-1 and V is TRBV9, with 9 bases lining up with TRBD1. The CDR3 contains 15 residues. Germline V CDR1 and CDR2: SGDLS, YYNGEE. J lost 4 bases, V lost 8 bases, and 12 bases had no gene match. This CDR3 is CASSPLTGGRTEAFF. The CDR3 bases are TGTGCCAGTTCACCCCTGACAGGGGGACGCACTGAAGCTTTCTTT.

This chain connects TRBV25-1 to TRBJ2-2; no firm D call. Germline values: CDR1 MGHDK, CDR2 SYGVNS. V dropped 6 bases and J dropped 0 bases, with 8 bases sitting between them. This CDR3 is built from 14 residues. The chain's CDR3 is CASSTTPNTGELFF. Here the CDR3 DNA reads TGTGCCAGCAGCACGACACCGAACACCGGGGAGCTGTTTTTT.